What follows is one TCR beta chain and its context. The data are from a study of blood T cells in healthy people across ages. Donors ranged from about 6 to 95 years old and were healthy Caucasians in Russia. Isolation yielded PBMCs, at least 6.5 million per sample, in every case. The authors extracted at least 5 micrograms of total RNA per sample. This CDR3 spans 14 amino acids. With 2 bases removed from V and 0 bases from J, the gap between germline ends came to 7 bases. Germline values: CDR1 LGHDT, CDR2 YNNKEL (reference sequence). Primed by a sample-barcoded 5' primer and a J-beta primer mix, a second PCR proceeded for about 7 to 11 cycles. Using its own MiXCR run on the 5' RACE reads, TCRdb lists one record per CDR3 protein. The sample carries approximately 730,000 distinct CDR3 sequences, approximately 39% recorded once.

The sample comprised blood. V is TRBV3-1 and J is TRBJ2-5, with D hard to call. This receptor was obtained from an older woman in good health. The CDR3 loop is CASSQRMYQETQYF. The CDR3 DNA is TGTGCCAGCAGCCAACGGATGTACCAAGAGACCCAGTACTTC.